The TCR beta chain under discussion was sequenced for a study of T cells after yellow fever vaccination. About the study: The SMART-Seq v4 Ultra Low Input method served to prepare the low-cell-number fractions. Broader study findings: Contaminating bulk clonotypes could be abundant in FACS-sorted repertoires.

As concerns this clonotype: Antigen unknown.

Via MiXCR, TCRdb re-called the 5' RACE reads, giving one row per CDR3 protein. This sample has around 350,000 distinct CDR3 sequences, with around a tenth found just once. The CDR3 consists of 14 residues. Germline V CDR1 and CDR2: SNHLY, FYNNEI. V was shortened by 7 bases and J by 8 bases, with 18 bases between the two germline ends. This clonotype was obtained from a man aged 18 to 35 who received the YFV17D yellow fever vaccine. Sample: PBMCs, taken on the day of the first yellow fever vaccination. The chain employs TRBV2 and TRBJ2-1; a possible D gene is TRBD2 (5 bases). CDR3 bases: TGTGCCAGCATTGGTGGTAGCCCCGGGGATGAGCAGTTCTTC. Its protein product is CASIGGSPGDEQFF.